This TCR beta chain was profiled in a study of T-cell reconstitution after alpha-beta-depleted transplantation in children. TCRbeta library construction was performed incorporating unique molecular identifiers. TCRdb processed the PCR reads anew with MiXCR; each CDR3 protein has one entry. The repertoire holds about 640,000 distinct CDR3 sequences, roughly 17% seen once, with about 1.1% in the top ten. Deletions cut 1 base from V and 12 bases from J, with 15 bases between. In germline, CDR1 is DFQATT, CDR2 SNEGSKA (reference sequence). The CDR3 contains 12 residues. This clonotype was seen ten or more times.

The sample was PBMCs from the stem cell graft donor, taken from the stem cell graft. The chain is built from TRBV20-1 and TRBJ2-5; D is possibly TRBD2 (7 bases). The TCR originated in a human donor who donated a stem cell graft to a child with acute myeloid leukemia. The CDR3 sequence is CSARAQGRVEYF. The DNA of the CDR3 is TGCAGTGCTAGAGCCCAGGGGAGGGTAGAGTACTTC.